The present TCR beta chain was sequenced within a study of spatial heterogeneity in lung cancer. On the study more broadly: A strong correlation was found between TCR transcript counts in tumor regions and a T cell module score derived from matched bulk RNA-seq.

The time point: sample taken at primary tumor resection. The donor group consisted of 72 patients who had untreated, early-stage non-small cell lung cancer. Tumor, nontumor lung or frozen PBMC supplied whole RNA, sequenced without sorting. This clonotype appeared many times. What it binds is unknown. The size of this beta chain means little, since it is a stray read in a library made for alpha chains. Study results and caveats: Intratumoral expanded alpha and beta TCR counts were found to track tumor mutation counts.

TCRdb analysed the 5' RACE reads with MiXCR anew, one entry per CDR3 protein. The sample lists nearly 11,000 distinct CDR3 sequences, about 5% occurring once. CDR1 is MGHRA and CDR2 is YSYEKL in the germline V gene. The CDR3 extends over 16 amino acids. The V segment lost 1 base and the J segment 4 bases; nucleotides outside the gene matches: 7. Material: lung tumor tissue, obtained at surgery. The receptor was isolated from a male donor with early-stage non-small cell lung cancer. The chain uses TRBV4-1 and TRBJ2-1; 7 nucleotides line up with TRBD2. DNA of the CDR3: TGCGCCAGCAGCCAAGCGCTAGCGGAGAGATACAATGAGCAGTTCTTC. Translation gives CASSQALAERYNEQFF.